This T cell receptor beta chain was sequenced for a study of cytomegalovirus exposure and HLA in healthy donors. Study results and limitations: Subsequent analysis found a tendency for first-cohort TCR clusters to co-occur within the 120 or so validation repertoires. Under in vitro conditions, a few CMV-associated chains were confirmed as specific for CMV antigens.

V lost 3 bases and J lost 6; bases outside the gene matches: 7. Germline loops: CDR1 KGHSH, CDR2 LQKENI. The CDR3 contains 14 residues. Clones were sequenced by immunoSEQ multiplex PCR, and TCRdb holds only the in-frame ones, with some missing. The sample lists about 180,000 clones, around nine tenths occurring once. To note about this clone: Its cognate antigen is unknown.

The donors were in the 120-subject validation cohort, distinct from the approximately 670-subject first cohort. Sequencing was performed on PBMCs. V is TRBV18 and J is TRBJ2-7, with 8 bases that match TRBD1. This receptor was taken from a man between 18 and 29 years old in good health and CMV-seropositive. CDR3 bases: TGTGCCAGCTCACCGGGACAGGCGCAGGGCGAGCAGTACTTC. Protein sequence: CASSPGQAQGEQYF.